This paragraph reports one T cell receptor (beta chain). Its specificity is not known. The sample is drawn from a study of long-term antiretroviral therapy in people with HIV. Study-wide results and caveats: Repertoires with HIV possessed tighter CDR3 length spans than those of controls. The data indicate that diversity increased after ART but remained below transplant donor controls. It was not possible to obtain data on ART adherence, viral resistance or therapy changes.

Runs used v3.0 of the immunoSEQ assay and were done at survey level. The sequencing target was 40,000-50,000 T-cell genomes per sample. Generated by immunoSEQ multiplex PCR, the TCRdb table keeps only in-frame clones and is missing some. The sample records 15,000 to 20,000 clones, 79% being singletons. Sequencing used unsorted PBMCs, obtained at the start of antiretroviral therapy, before treatment. This TCR came from a man between 18 and 29 years old with HIV.

The CDR3 loop is CAAALGGTDTQYF. In DNA form, the CDR3 reads TGTGCCGCGGCGTTAGGCGGCACAGATACGCAGTATTTT. This chain uses TRBV15 with TRBJ2-3; D is unresolved. From germline, CDR1 is LNHNV and CDR2 YYDKDF (reference sequence). The CDR3 sequence is 13 residues long. V was trimmed by 11 bases and J by 1 base, leaving 13 bases between them.